The source of this TCR beta chain is a study of CD8+ T cells in alopecia areata. Study at large: Treated patients were given oral tofacitinib, which was dosed at 5 to 10 mg twice daily.

Alopecia areata patients gave lesional scalp punch biopsies and peripheral blood samples. After isolation, RNA underwent reverse transcription to generate cDNA as the sequencing template. Sequencing used immunoSEQ multiplex PCR; TCRdb keeps in-frame clones, though not all of them. The profile covers more than 110,000 clones, with about 60% appearing a single time and roughly 6.7% taken by the ten largest. This CDR3 is 15 amino acids long. Germline CDR1 reads SNHLY; CDR2 reads FYNNEI. V dropped 3 bases and J dropped 2 bases, with 11 bases sitting between them. The source of this sequence is a human donor with alopecia areata. This chain links TRBV2 with TRBJ1-5, with TRBD1 as a possible D gene (6 bases). The specimen comprised CD4+ T cells sorted from blood, sampled at week 0. CDR3 DNA sequence: TGTGCCAGCAGTGACTCGGGGGCTCGCAATCAGCCCCAGCATTTT. Translation gives CASSDSGARNQPQHF.